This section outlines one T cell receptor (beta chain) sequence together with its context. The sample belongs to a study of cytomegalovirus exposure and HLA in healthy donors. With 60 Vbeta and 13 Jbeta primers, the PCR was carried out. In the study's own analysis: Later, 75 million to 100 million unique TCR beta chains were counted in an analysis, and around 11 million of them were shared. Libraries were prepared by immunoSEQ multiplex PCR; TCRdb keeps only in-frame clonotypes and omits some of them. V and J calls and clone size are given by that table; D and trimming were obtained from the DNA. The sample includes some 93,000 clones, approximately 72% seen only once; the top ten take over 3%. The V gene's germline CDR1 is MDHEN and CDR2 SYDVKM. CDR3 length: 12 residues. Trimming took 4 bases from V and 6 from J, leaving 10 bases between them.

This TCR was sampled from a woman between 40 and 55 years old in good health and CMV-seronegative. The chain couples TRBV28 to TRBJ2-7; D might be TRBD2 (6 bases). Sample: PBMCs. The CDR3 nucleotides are TGTGCCAGCAGTTCGCGACTAGGCGAGCAGTACTTC. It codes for CASSSRLGEQYF.